This T cell receptor (beta chain) was sequenced in a study of blood T cell repertoires in COVID-19 (dated by TCRdb to 2019 to 2021). About the investigation overall: Samples from collaborators originated in the United States, Italy and Spain and spanned both the acute and convalescent phases of COVID-19. Samples were obtained from the ongoing ImmuneRACE study (first 160 participants) and from 1,254 subjects provided by 6 global collaborators. The material from the prospective study consisted of cDNA or gDNA derived from T cells, B-cell-depleted T cells, or PBMCs. The repertoires were made available in a free public database intended to serve as a resource for research on the immune response to SARS-CoV-2. The dataset comprised deeply sampled blood TCRbeta repertoires from subjects exposed to, actively infected with, or recovered from COVID-19. HLA class I and class II types, where available, came from metadata supplied by the sample provider rather than from assay-based typing. Sample metadata almost always included a de-identified subject ID, COVID-19 status, age in years and sex.

A remark on this clone: Its target antigen remains unknown. One base away there is no much larger clone; base qualities are not given.

One collaborating source in Seattle enrolled patients during active infection and followed them longitudinally through the course of disease. Each collaborating institution followed its own protocols to collect whole blood in K2EDTA tubes. Collaborator samples were shipped for TCRbeta analysis as frozen whole blood, isolated PBMCs, or DNA extracted from either sample type. Relative to germline, V is missing 6 bases and J is missing 5 bases, with 6 bases of the junction outside any gene match. The CDR3 holds 13 amino acids from the cysteine to the phenylalanine. This entry keeps only the CDR3 DNA: 39 bases, framed from base 1. The immunoSEQ Assay, a bias-controlled multiplex PCR, was used to amplify TCRbeta CDR3 regions from genomic DNA. As for how the authors treated the data: The number of nucleated cells in each sample was estimated from the amplification of reference gene primers within the assay. Sequence reads were collapsed and filtered to measure the absolute abundance of every unique TCRbeta CDR3 rearrangement. For each sample, productive Simpson clonality was calculated by taking the square root of Simpson's diversity index across productive rearrangements. TCRdb took over this immuneACCESS table, retaining in-frame rearrangements with V and J assigned. Such tables are incomplete; in checked studies, under half of the missing clones stem from an unresolved V gene, and the remainder is unexplained. Clonal size and the V and J genes are those of that table, whereas D and trimming came from the DNA. Here the sample has fewer than 250,000 clones; around 89% occur a single time. Of the sample, about 2.5% falls within the top ten clones.

General study outcomes and caveats: The amount of clinical and demographic metadata varied by source and participant and was provided uncurated.

The TCR comes from a man aged 30 to 45 with COVID-19, enrolled during active disease. The sequence links TRBV12-3 or TRBV12-4 to TRBJ1-1; a stretch of 7 junction bases matches TRBD1. Sequencing used peripheral blood. CDR3 loop: CASSDGTATEAFF. In nucleotide form, the sequence is TGTGCCAGCAGCGATGGGACAGCTACTGAAGCTTTCTTT.